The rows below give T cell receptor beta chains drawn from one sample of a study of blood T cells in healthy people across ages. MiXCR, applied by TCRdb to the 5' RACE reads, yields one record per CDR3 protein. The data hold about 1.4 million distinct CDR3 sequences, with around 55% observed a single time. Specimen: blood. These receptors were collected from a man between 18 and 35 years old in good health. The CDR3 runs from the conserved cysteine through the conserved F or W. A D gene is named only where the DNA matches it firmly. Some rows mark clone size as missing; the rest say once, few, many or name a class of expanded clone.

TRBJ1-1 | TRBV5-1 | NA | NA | TGCGCCAGCAGCTTGGGGTCCTGGGGACGCACGAACACTGAAGCTTTCTTT | CASSLGSWGRTNTEAFF
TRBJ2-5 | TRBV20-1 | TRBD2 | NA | TGCAGTGCTGCGGGGGGCAGTAGGGCCTACAATGAGCAGTACTTC | CSAAGGSRAYNEQYF
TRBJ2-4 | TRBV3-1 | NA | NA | TGTGCCAGCAGCCTGGGGACTGGGACGATTTTAAAAAACATTCAGTACTTC | CASSLGTGTILKNIQYF
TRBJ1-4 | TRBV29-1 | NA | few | TGCAGCGTTTCCCGGGGAAATGAAAAACTGTTTTTT | CSVSRGNEKLFF
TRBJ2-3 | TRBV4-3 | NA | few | TGCGCCAGCAGCCAGGCGGGACAGATCACAGATACGCAGTATTTT | CASSQAGQITDTQYF
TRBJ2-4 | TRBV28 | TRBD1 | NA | TGTGCCAGCAGTATAATACAGGGGGCTGAGGCCAAAAACATTCAGTACTTC | CASSIIQGAEAKNIQYF
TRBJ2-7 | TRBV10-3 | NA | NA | TGTGCCATTGCAGCCAGGGACTTAGCGTCCGAGCAGTACTTC | CAIAARDLASEQYF
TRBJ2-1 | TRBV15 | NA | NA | TGTGCCACCAGTGATCGGGACTGGCAGTTCTTC | CATSDRDWQFF
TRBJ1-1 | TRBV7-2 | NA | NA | TGTGCCAGCAGCTTAGGTAGGGGTAGTGAAGCTTTCTTT | CASSLGRGSEAFF
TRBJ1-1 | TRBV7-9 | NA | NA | TGTGCCAGCACTCCCCCGACAGGAGAGAACACTGAAGCTTTCTTT | CASTPPTGENTEAFF
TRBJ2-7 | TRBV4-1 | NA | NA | TGCGCCAGCAGCCAAGTGGGTGCAGGGAACTACGAGCAGTACTTC | CASSQVGAGNYEQYF
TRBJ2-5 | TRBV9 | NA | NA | TGTGCCAGCAGCGTAGGTGGACTAAATCAAGAGACCCAGTACTTC | CASSVGGLNQETQYF
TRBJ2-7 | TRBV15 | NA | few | TGTGCCACCAGCAGAGAGAACTACGAGCAGTACTTC | CATSRENYEQYF
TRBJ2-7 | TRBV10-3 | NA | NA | TGTGCCATCAGTGAGTGGACGGAAGGTTACGAGCAGTACTTC | CAISEWTEGYEQYF
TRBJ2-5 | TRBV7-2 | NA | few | TGTGCCAGCAGCTCTCCTCTGGAAGAAGAGACCCAGTACTTC | CASSSPLEEETQYF
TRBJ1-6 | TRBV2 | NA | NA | TGTGCCAGCAGTGAATCGAGGGGGGCACCCCTCCACTTT | CASSESRGAPLHF